This entry concerns a single TCR beta chain. A single count supports this clone. This clone's antigen is unknown. No qualities accompany the bases; no much larger clone lies one base away. The CDR3 goes from the cysteine to the phenylalanine over 13 residues. Of the read, only the CDR3 DNA is kept; its 39 bases are in frame from base 1. Looking up the germline V gene (reference sequence) yields CDR1 LNHDA and CDR2 SQIVND. Trimming removed 2 bases from V and 9 bases from J, leaving 8 bases between the germline ends. The entry originates in a study of blood T cell repertoires in COVID-19 (TCRdb year 2020). As for the study more broadly: Samples covering the acute and convalescent phases of COVID-19 were provided by collaborators in the United States, Italy and Spain. The prospective study material was composed of cDNA or gDNA derived from T cells, B-cell-depleted T cells, or PBMCs. Deeply sampled blood TCRbeta repertoires from subjects exposed to, actively infected with, or recovered from COVID-19 were included in the dataset. The repertoires were released in a freely available public database meant as a resource for research on the immune response to SARS-CoV-2. The samples were drawn from two sources: the first 160 participants of the ongoing ImmuneRACE study, and approximately 1,300 subjects contributed by 6 global collaborators. The sample metadata nearly always contained a de-identified subject ID, COVID-19 status, age in years and sex. Where available, HLA class I and class II types were obtained from metadata supplied by the sample provider rather than from assay-based typing.

Study-wide findings and limitations: The quantity of clinical and demographic metadata differed by source and by participant and was supplied without curation.

Whole blood was collected in K2EDTA tubes by collaborating institutions according to the institutions' own protocols. For TCRbeta analysis, collaborator samples were shipped as frozen whole blood, as isolated PBMCs, or as DNA extracted from either sample type. TCRbeta CDR3 regions were amplified from genomic DNA using the immunoSEQ Assay, a bias-controlled multiplex PCR. The original pipeline was this. Nucleated cell counts per sample were estimated from amplification of reference gene primers within the assay. To quantify the absolute abundance of each unique TCRbeta CDR3 rearrangement, sequence reads were collapsed and filtered. For each sample, productive Simpson clonality was calculated by taking the square root of Simpson's diversity index across productive rearrangements. What TCRdb holds here is the immuneACCESS table cut down to in-frame rearrangements. Part of the clones is not present; checked against another copy, under half of the missing clones reflect an unresolved V gene, and the others are unexplained. V and J calls and clone size are as listed in that table; D and trimming were resolved from the DNA. The sample profile shows a few hundred thousand clones; roughly 89% of them were found once. The top ten clones comprise around 3% of the sample.

Sequenced material: peripheral blood. The sequence was obtained from a woman in her 30s with active or convalescent COVID-19. The chain employs TRBV19 and TRBJ1-6, with no D gene named confidently. The CDR3 reads CASSINSFSPLHF. The nucleotide sequence reads as follows: TGTGCCAGTAGTATAAATTCCTTTTCACCCCTCCACTTT.